This record looks at one T cell receptor (beta chain) sequence and its context. The data derive from a study of blood T cell repertoires in COVID-19. Recovered status in Cohort 3 required two negative PCRs, clearance, or symptom resolution. Original analysis: Estimation of nucleated cell counts was performed using reference gene primer amplification. The data were produced by immunoSEQ multiplex PCR, yet TCRdb's version contains in-frame clones alone and is incomplete. The DNA was the basis for D and trimming; V, J and clone size are from that table. There are some 320,000 clones in the sample; 89% occur only once, and about 5.2% lies in the top ten. The sequencing input was PBMCs or T cells enriched from blood (not recorded which). This clonotype was obtained from a man aged 55 to 70 who had recovered from COVID-19.

CDR3 nucleotides: TGTGCCAGCAGCCAAACTAGCGTAGGAGGGACCGGGGAGCTGTTTTTT. Its translation is CASSQTSVGGTGELFF. The rearrangement uses TRBV4-2 and TRBJ2-2; 7 bases are a match to TRBD2. The CDR3 is 16 amino acids. CDR1 is LGHNA and CDR2 is YNFKEQ in the germline V gene. J gave up 5 bases and V 2 bases, and 8 bases lay outside the gene matches.